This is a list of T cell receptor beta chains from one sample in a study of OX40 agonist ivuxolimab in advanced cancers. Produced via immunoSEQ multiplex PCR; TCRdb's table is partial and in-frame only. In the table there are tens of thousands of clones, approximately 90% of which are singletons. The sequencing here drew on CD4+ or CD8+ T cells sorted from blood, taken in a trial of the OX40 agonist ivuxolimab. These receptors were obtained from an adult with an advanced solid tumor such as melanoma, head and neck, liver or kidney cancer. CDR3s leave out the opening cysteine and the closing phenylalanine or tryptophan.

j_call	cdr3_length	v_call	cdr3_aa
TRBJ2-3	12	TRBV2	ASIEGGITDTQY
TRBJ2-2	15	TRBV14	ASSQELAFANTGELF
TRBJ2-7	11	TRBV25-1	ASSGTGLREQY
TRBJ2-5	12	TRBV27	ASSTGRTGETQY
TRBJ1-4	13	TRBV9	ASSTRGLDDEKLF
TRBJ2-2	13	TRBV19	ASSPGRGDTGELF
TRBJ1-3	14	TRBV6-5	ASSYVRGAGGNTIY
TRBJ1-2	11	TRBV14	ASSQDAVYGYT
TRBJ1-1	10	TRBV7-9	ASSFRDSEAF
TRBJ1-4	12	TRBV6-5	ASSWDRTNEKLF
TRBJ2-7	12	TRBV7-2	ASSLRGEGLEQY
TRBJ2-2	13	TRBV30	AWRGGTGIIGELF
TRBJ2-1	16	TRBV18	ASSRLAGLAKTYNEQF
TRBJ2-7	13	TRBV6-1	ASAIRADSSYEQY
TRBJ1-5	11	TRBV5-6	ASSRTGGQPQH
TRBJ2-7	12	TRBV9	ASSVGSGSYEQY
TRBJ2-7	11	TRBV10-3	AINQGPPSEQY
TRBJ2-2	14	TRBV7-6	ASSPGLAGNTGELF
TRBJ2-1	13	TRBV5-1	ASRDSGSSYNEQF
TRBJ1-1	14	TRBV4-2	ASSQEGTGGYTEAF
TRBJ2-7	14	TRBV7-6	ASSLTGGGSSYEQY
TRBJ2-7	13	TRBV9	ASSVGPVSTYEQY
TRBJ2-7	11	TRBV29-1	SVMAGDPYEQY
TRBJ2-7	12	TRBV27	ASRYYGTAYEQY
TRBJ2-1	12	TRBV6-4	ASSDHGGRDEQF
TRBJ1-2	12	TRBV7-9	ASSFAGVDYGYT
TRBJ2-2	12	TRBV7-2	ASSLASGTGELF
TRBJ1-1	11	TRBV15	ATSRVGGTEAF
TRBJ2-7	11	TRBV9	ASSVSGEAEQY
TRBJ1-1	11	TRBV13	ASSLAGNTEAF
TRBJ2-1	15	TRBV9	ASSVESGGPGYNEQF
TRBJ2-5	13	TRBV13	ASSPWGAFGETQY
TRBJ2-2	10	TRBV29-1	SGTSWAGELF
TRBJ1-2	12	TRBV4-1	ASSQEGRTYGYT
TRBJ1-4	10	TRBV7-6	ASSQGYEKLF
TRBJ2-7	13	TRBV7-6	ASSLDSFPHYEQY
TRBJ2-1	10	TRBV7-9	ASSPGSNEQF
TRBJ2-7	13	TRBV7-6	ASSLAGGEAYEQY
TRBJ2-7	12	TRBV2	ASEPGQDSYEQY
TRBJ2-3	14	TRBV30	AWTLGTSGRADTQY
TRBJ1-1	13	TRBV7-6	ASSLGQGLNTEAF
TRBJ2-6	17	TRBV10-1	ASSRGGQGMGSGANVLT
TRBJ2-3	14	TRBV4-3	ASSQDTSGRIDTQY
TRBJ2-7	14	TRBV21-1	ASNRAGGPDPYEQY
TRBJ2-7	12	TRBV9	ASSEGQGAYEQY
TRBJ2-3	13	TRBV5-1	ASSSMDGSTDTQY
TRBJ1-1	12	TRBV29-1	SVEKQGAGTEAF
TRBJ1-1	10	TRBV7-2	ASSLDATEAF
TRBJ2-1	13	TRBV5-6	ASSFPQGAYNEQF
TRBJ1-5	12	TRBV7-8	ASSLGGSDQPQH
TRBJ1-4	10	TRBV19	ASSDGGEKLF